This note documents a single T cell receptor (beta chain) sequence. Its antigen remains unknown. These data originate in a study of beta chain features in type 1 diabetes. A single heparinised blood sample, averaging about 100 mL, was obtained per donor. General study results and limits: Within the patient group, naive, central memory and Treg TCRB repertoires appeared more similar to each other than within healthy donors. Across all four CD4+ subsets, people with type 1 diabetes showed modestly shorter TCRB CDR3s. VDJ junctions in type 1 diabetes patients carried more deletions and fewer insertions.

Isolated RNA was reverse transcribed in full, so expressed TCRB transcripts were sequenced. Assay used: immunoSEQ multiplex PCR; TCRdb lists only in-frame clones, some missing. In the table there are around 690,000 clones, 9.5% to 15% of which are singletons. Material for sequencing was naive CD4+ T cells from blood. The sequence derives from a man aged 25-45 years with type 1 diabetes.

The CDR3 coding sequence is TGTGCCAGCAGTGAAGTTGTGGGCGCGAATGGCTACACCTTC. It encodes CASSEVVGANGYTF. This chain joins TRBV6-1 and TRBJ1-2; D is undetermined. This CDR3 comprises 14 residues. Germline CDR1 reads MNHNS; CDR2 reads SASEGT. Trimming shortened V by 1 base and J by 6 bases, and 12 bases separated the two germline ends.